Included here is one TCR beta chain sequence, with context. Its target is unknown. Looked up from germline, CDR1 is SEHNR and CDR2 is FQNEAQ (reference sequence). The CDR3 is 18 residues long. With 1 base removed from V and 1 base from J, the gap between germline ends came to 20 bases. This entry belongs to a study of OX40 agonist ivuxolimab in advanced cancers. As for the study in general: Patients enrolled in dose escalation were diagnosed with hepatocellular carcinoma, melanoma, renal cell or head and neck cancer. Three patients responded partially, comprising one with hepatocellular carcinoma and two with cutaneous melanoma. Study-level findings and limits: The expanded peripheral T cells' antigen specificity was not determined. Doses of 0.1 to 3.0 mg/kg were accompanied by clonal expansion of CD4+ and CD8+ blood T cells by week 6.

Method: immunoSEQ multiplex PCR; TCRdb's copy keeps in-frame clones and lacks some. Of roughly 86,000 clones in the sample, just under 90% are singletons; the top ten hold over 7%. This TCR derives from an adult with an advanced solid tumor such as melanoma, head and neck, liver or kidney cancer. The chain combines TRBV7-9 with TRBJ2-7; tentatively, D is TRBD1 (5 bases). The sequenced sample was CD4+ or CD8+ T cells sorted from blood, obtained in a trial of the OX40 agonist ivuxolimab. CDR3 in DNA: TGTGCCAGCAGCTTAGTTGGTATTGGGTCAGGGATGTCCTACGAGCAGTACTTC. Translated, it gives CASSLVGIGSGMSYEQYF.